This TCR beta chain appears in the sequencing data of a study of cytomegalovirus exposure and HLA in healthy donors. Notes on the study in general: In an earlier analysis, in about 530 donors, most V segments appeared productive either ~87% or ~30% of the time. Later examination showed HLA-associated TCR beta chains had greater clonal expansion than equally common others.

With 60 Vbeta and 13 Jbeta primers, the PCR was carried out. TCRdb's table, derived via immunoSEQ multiplex PCR, lists solely in-frame clones and lacks some. The table shows roughly 200,000 clones, with approximately 85% occurring only once. CDR1 and CDR2 from the germline V gene are SEHNR and FQNEAQ (reference sequence). The CDR3 is 12 amino acids. Regarding this clone: Its cognate antigen is unknown. A read error may produce the germline difference seen at one junction end.

The chain links TRBV7-9 to TRBJ1-1; no firm D call. The source is a woman aged 45-65 years in good health and CMV-seronegative. The sequenced material came from PBMCs. The DNA of the CDR3 is TGTTCCAGCAGCTTAGGGCTCACTGAAGCTTTCTTT. It specifies CSSSLGLTEAFF.